The 25 T cell receptor beta chains in this list originate from one sample, sequenced in a study of shared clonotypes between healthy human individuals. This table comes from immunoSEQ multiplex PCR, and its TCRdb copy is limited to in-frame clones, with some not included. The sample includes millions of clones, 90% to 95% of them seen just once. Material: naive CD4+ T cells sorted from blood. Subset described: CD45RA+ positively selected. These receptors were taken from a young man in good health.

This chain joins TRBV5-1 and TRBJ1-1; 10 bases map to TRBD1. This CDR3 region has 16 residues. Trimming at V came to 0 bases and at J to 1 base, leaving 3 bases not matched to a gene. Germline V gene lookup returns CDR1 SGHRS and CDR2 YFSETQ. The CDR3 DNA reads TGCGCCAGCAGCTTGGATAGGACAGGGGGGAACACTGAAGCTTTCTTT. Translating it yields CASSLDRTGGNTEAFF.

The chain combines TRBV4-3 with TRBJ2-7, with 12 bases identical to TRBD2. Germline values: CDR1 LGHNA, CDR2 YSLEER. Losses at the gene ends were 2 bases for V and 2 bases for J; bases not matched to a gene: 4. This CDR3 contains 16 residues. Here the CDR3 DNA reads TGCGCCAGCAGCCAAACCCTAGCGGGAGGGCCCTACGAGCAGTACTTC. This encodes CASSQTLAGGPYEQYF.

CDR3 sequence (DNA): TGTGCCAGCAGCTTAAGGACAGGGGTAGCCAATGAGCAGTTCTTC. Translated, it gives CASSLRTGVANEQFF. The chain combines TRBV7-2 with TRBJ2-1; 9 nucleotides align to TRBD1. The ends lost 2 bases at V and 6 bases at J; junction bases unmatched: 5. Germline V gives CDR1 SGHTA, CDR2 FQGNSA. The CDR3 consists of 15 residues. The full variable domain, rest sourced from reference TRBV7-2 and TRBJ2-1, is GAGVSQSPSNKVTEKGKDVELRCDPISGHTALYWYRQSLGQGLEFLIYFQGNSAPDKSGLPSDRFSAERTGGSVSTLTIQRTQQEDSAVYLCASSLRTGVANEQFFGPGTRLTVL.

The V gene is TRBV25-1, the J gene TRBJ2-3; 8 bases match TRBD1. Germline CDR1 MGHDK, CDR2 SYGVNS. V was pared by 6 bases and J by 8 bases, with 13 bases of the junction left unmatched. This CDR3 contains 15 residues. The CDR3 loop is CASSAFNPDRGTQYF. The CDR3 coding sequence is TGTGCCAGCAGCGCCTTCAACCCTGACAGGGGTACGCAGTATTTT.

The V and J genes are TRBV2 and TRBJ2-5, with 7 bases identical to TRBD2. The trim removed 3 bases at V and 1 base at J, leaving 8 bases unmatched. The CDR3 sequence is 16 residues long. The V gene's germline CDR1 is SNHLY and CDR2 FYNNEI. The DNA for the CDR3 is TGTGCCAGCAGTGACTGGGCTAGCGGAGGCCAAGAGACCCAGTACTTC. It yields the protein CASSDWASGGQETQYF. The full variable domain, completed using reference TRBV2 and TRBJ2-5, is EPEVTQTPSHQVTQMGQEVILRCVPISNHLYFYWYRQILGQKVEFLVSFYNNEISEKSEIFDDQFSVERPDGSNFTLKIRSTKLEDSAMYFCASSDWASGGQETQYFGPGTRLLVL.

The V and J genes are TRBV4-1 and TRBJ1-4; a weak D match, TRBD1 (5 bases). Germline CDR1 reads MGHRA; CDR2 reads YSYEKL. The CDR3 length is 15 residues. V dropped 3 bases and J dropped 6 bases, with 14 bases sitting between them. CDR3 coding DNA: TGCGCCAGCAGCCACGTCCGGGGGGGGTATGAAAAACTGTTTTTT. It translates to CASSHVRGGYEKLFF.

This chain uses TRBV6-5 with TRBJ1-1; D unclear. CDR3 size: 15 residues. The V gene's germline CDR1 is MNHEY and CDR2 SVGAGI. Trimming left V 2 bases short and J 3 bases short, with 13 bases between. CDR3 residues: CASSYRSVGYTEAFF. The CDR3 nucleotides read TGTGCCAGCAGTTACAGGAGTGTAGGGTACACTGAAGCTTTCTTT.

The CDR3 spells CASSPGQHYGYTF. The DNA for the CDR3 is TGTGCCAGCTCACCGGGACAGCACTATGGCTACACCTTC. The chain combines TRBV19 with TRBJ1-2; TRBD1 aligns across 7 bases. Per the germline V gene, CDR1 is LNHDA and CDR2 is SQIVND (reference sequence). The CDR3 is made up of 13 amino acids. J was trimmed by 3 bases and V by 9 bases; bases with no gene match: 7. Based on the CDR3 plus reference TRBV19 and TRBJ1-2, the full variable domain is DGGITQSPKYLFRKEGQNVTLSCEQNLNHDAMYWYRQDPGQGLRLIYYSQIVNDFQKGDIAEGYSVSREKKESFPLTVTSAQKNPTAFYLCASSPGQHYGYTFGSGTRLTVV.

Comment on this clone: The same CDR3 also results from other DNA sequences found in this sample. The chain combines TRBV7-3 with TRBJ2-2; 7 bases match TRBD1. CDR1 is SGHTA, CDR2 FQGTGA, per germline. Germline trimming cut 2 bases from V and 0 bases from J; bases unmatched to any gene: 0. The CDR3 runs 15 residues. The DNA for the CDR3 is TGTGCCAGCAGCTTAGGGACAGCGAACACCGGGGAGCTGTTTTTT. Protein: CASSLGTANTGELFF.

The chain couples TRBV12-5 to TRBJ2-1; 14 nucleotides align to TRBD2. The CDR3 totals 19 residues. The J segment lost 3 bases and the V segment lost 6 bases, leaving 13 bases of the junction unmatched. Germline assignment: CDR1 LGHNT and CDR2 FRNRAP. The CDR3 sequence is CASGNPPGLAGASYNEQFF. Written as DNA, the CDR3 is TGTGCTAGTGGCAACCCCCCGGGACTAGCGGGAGCGAGCTACAATGAGCAGTTCTTC.

The chain joins TRBV9 to TRBJ1-2; perhaps TRBD1 as D (5 bases). The ends were cut back, 6 bases at V and 0 bases at J, with 12 bases in the middle. Germline V gives CDR1 SGDLS, CDR2 YYNGEE. The CDR3 loop spans 14 amino acids. CDR3 region: CASNGAATNYGYTF. Here the CDR3 DNA reads TGTGCCAGCAACGGGGCAGCAACTAACTATGGCTACACCTTC.

V and J are TRBV5-5 and TRBJ1-6, with D unclear. CDR1 is SGHKS, CDR2 YYEKEE, per germline (reference sequence). The CDR3 is 16 residues long. V was shortened by 3 bases and J by 5 bases, with 15 bases between the two germline ends. The CDR3 loop reads CASSSVRGGDNSPLHF. The CDR3 DNA sequence: TGTGCCAGCAGCTCGGTACGAGGTGGGGATAATTCACCCCTCCACTTT.

In its sample, this clone was seen once. The chain couples TRBV29-1 to TRBJ2-3, with 7 bases fitting TRBD2. The trim removed 2 bases at V and 0 bases at J, leaving 14 bases unmatched. Germline CDR1 and CDR2: SQVTM and ANQGSEA. The CDR3 consists of 18 residues. The CDR3 protein is CSVEYPLGSGLSTDTQYF. CDR3 sequence (DNA): TGCAGCGTTGAATATCCCCTTGGTAGCGGGCTAAGCACAGATACGCAGTATTTT.

This chain connects TRBV7-9 to TRBJ2-7, with TRBD1 identical over 7 bases. CDR3 length: 14 residues. CDR1 is SEHNR and CDR2 is FQNEAQ in the germline V gene (reference sequence). J was trimmed by 4 bases and V by 5 bases; bases with no gene match: 8. The CDR3 loop reads CASSPGGVRYEQYF. The CDR3 nucleotides are TGTGCCAGCAGCCCAGGGGGAGTTAGGTACGAGCAGTACTTC.

DNA for the CDR3: TGTGCCAGTAGTAATGGAGGGGAGGGCTTCGTCAGGAGATATGGCTACACCTTC. Its protein is CASSNGGEGFVRRYGYTF. The chain joins TRBV19 to TRBJ1-2; D may be TRBD1 (5 bases). Per the germline V gene, CDR1 is LNHDA and CDR2 is SQIVND (reference sequence). V shed 4 bases and J shed 5 bases, with 26 bases lying between them. CDR3 length: 18 amino acids.

The chain joins TRBV4-1 to TRBJ2-7, with 9 bases that match TRBD1. Trimming at V came to 1 base and at J to 7 bases, leaving 8 bases not matched to a gene. CDR1 MGHRA and CDR2 YSYEKL come from the germline V gene. There are 15 residues in the CDR3. CDR3 DNA sequence: TGCGCCAGCAGCCAAGGGGGACAGGGCCCCAGGGAGCAGTACTTC. Translating it yields CASSQGGQGPREQYF.

The chain joins TRBV6-1 to TRBJ1-2, with 9 nucleotides matching TRBD1. Germline V lookup: CDR1 MNHNS, CDR2 SASEGT. V was pared by 6 bases and J by 3 bases, with 5 bases of the junction left unmatched. The CDR3 spans 14 residues. CDR3: CASRRQGVYYGYTF. The CDR3 bases are TGTGCCAGCAGAAGACAGGGGGTTTACTATGGCTACACCTTC.

In this sample, this clone turned up once. The chain carries TRBV5-6 and TRBJ2-2; D is unresolved. The V gene lost 0 bases and the J gene lost 1 base, with 13 bases spanning the gap. Germline V gene lookup returns CDR1 SGHDT and CDR2 YYEEEE. The CDR3 totals 17 residues. CDR3 region: CASSLAKDQWNTGELFF. Here the CDR3 DNA reads TGTGCCAGCAGCTTGGCCAAGGATCAGTGGAACACCGGGGAGCTGTTTTTT.

A word on this clone: One end of the junction varies from germline; a read error may be responsible. This sequence joins TRBV7-7 and TRBJ2-7, with 8 bases that match TRBD1. CDR3 size: 19 residues. CDR1 and CDR2 (germline): SSHAT, FNYEAQ (reference sequence). CDR3 sequence (DNA): TGTGCTAGCAGTTTAGGGGCCAGGGGGCCCCAACTAGGGGCCTACGAGCAGTACTTC. Its protein is CASSLGARGPQLGAYEQYF.

The gene calls are TRBV13 and TRBJ2-1; 9 bases map to TRBD2. Trimming removed 5 bases from V and 4 bases from J; junction bases left unmatched: 18. The CDR3 has 19 amino acids. The V gene's germline CDR1 is PRHDT and CDR2 FYEKMQ (reference sequence). Here the CDR3 DNA reads TGTGCCAGCAGCCTACAATACCTGGCTAGCGGGAAGAGGTACAATGAGCAGTTCTTC. Protein sequence: CASSLQYLASGKRYNEQFF.

This chain joins TRBV19 and TRBJ1-1; 7 positions match TRBD1. In germline, CDR1 is LNHDA, CDR2 SQIVND (reference sequence). The CDR3 totals 15 residues. V dropped 4 bases and J dropped 0; count of bases not matched to a gene: 5. CDR3 sequence reads: CASSTQGTVNTEAFF. The CDR3 DNA reads as TGTGCCAGTAGTACACAAGGGACAGTGAACACTGAAGCTTTCTTT.

This chain connects TRBV4-1 to TRBJ2-1, with unresolved D. V dropped 1 base and J dropped 0 bases, with 22 bases sitting between them. Germline loops: CDR1 MGHRA, CDR2 YSYEKL. This CDR3 is 20 amino acids long. The CDR3 DNA reads as TGCGCCAGCAGCCAAGCTTTCGGAGAGGACGGCAGGATCTCCTACAATGAGCAGTTCTTC. Translation gives CASSQAFGEDGRISYNEQFF.

Of note for this clone: Other nucleotide sequences in the sample specify the same CDR3. This CDR3 reads CASSPPSETQYF. The DNA of the CDR3 is TGTGCCAGCAGCCCCCCCTCAGAGACCCAGTACTTC. The chain combines TRBV7-2 with TRBJ2-5; no reliable D call. The V end was cut by 5 bases, the J end by 4 bases, with 8 bases between. The CDR3 is 12 amino acids. Per the germline V gene, CDR1 is SGHTA and CDR2 is FQGNSA.

This sequence joins TRBV11-3 and TRBJ1-3; TRBD1 is a possible D gene (6 bases). This CDR3 is built from 15 residues. The germline V and J ends were trimmed by 5 bases and 2 bases, with 13 bases remaining between them. Germline loops: CDR1 SGHNT, CDR2 YENEEA. The CDR3 DNA follows: TGTGCCAGCAGCCCCACTGGACAGACTGGAAACACCATATATTTT. It specifies CASSPTGQTGNTIYF.

In the case of this clone: Other DNA sequences in this sample translate to the same CDR3. The chain links TRBV4-1 to TRBJ2-5; TRBD1 aligns across 10 bases. The CDR3 totals 15 residues. V lost 2 bases, J lost 7 bases, and 7 bases stayed unmatched. CDR1 and CDR2 from the germline V gene are MGHRA and YSYEKL. The CDR3 coding sequence is TGCGCCAGCAGCCAACTGACAGGGGGCGCAGGGACCCAGTACTTC. As protein: CASSQLTGGAGTQYF.